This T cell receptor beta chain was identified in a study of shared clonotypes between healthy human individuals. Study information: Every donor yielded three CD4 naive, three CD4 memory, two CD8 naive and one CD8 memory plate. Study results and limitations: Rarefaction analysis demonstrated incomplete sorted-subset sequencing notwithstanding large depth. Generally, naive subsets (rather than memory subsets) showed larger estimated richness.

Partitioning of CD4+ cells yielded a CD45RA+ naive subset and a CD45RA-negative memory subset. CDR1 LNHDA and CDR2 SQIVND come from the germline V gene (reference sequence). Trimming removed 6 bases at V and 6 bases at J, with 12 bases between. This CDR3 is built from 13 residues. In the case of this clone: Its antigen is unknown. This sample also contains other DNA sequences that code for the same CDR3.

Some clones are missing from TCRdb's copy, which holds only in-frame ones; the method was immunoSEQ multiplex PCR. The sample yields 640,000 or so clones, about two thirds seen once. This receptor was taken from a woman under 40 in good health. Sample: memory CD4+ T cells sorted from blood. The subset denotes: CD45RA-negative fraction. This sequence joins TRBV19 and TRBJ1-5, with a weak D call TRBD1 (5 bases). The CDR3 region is CASSTQGGQPQHF. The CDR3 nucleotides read TGTGCCAGTAGCACTCAGGGAGGTCAGCCCCAGCATTTT.